One and the same sample provided the 23 T cell receptor beta chains below, sequenced in a study of monozygotic twins with inflammatory bowel disease. For each CDR3 protein, TCRdb gives one entry from its re-call of the 5' RACE reads, without DNA. The record lists more than 350,000 distinct CDR3 sequences, of which the ten most abundant hold 2.4%. The sample was blood. The receptor set was obtained from a human donor with ulcerative colitis or Crohn's disease, or a healthy co-twin of an affected twin (not recorded which).

This chain uses TRBV29-1 with TRBJ1-1; absent DNA, TCRdb's TRBD1 call cannot be checked. The CDR3 is 13 amino acids. Germline CDR1 is SQVTM and CDR2 is ANQGSEA. The CDR3 protein is CSVEKNRIPEAFF. The full variable domain, its missing parts supplied by reference TRBV29-1 and TRBJ1-1, is SAVISQKPSRDICQRGTSLTIQCQVDSQVTMMFWYRQQPGQSLTLIATANQGSEATYESGFVIDKFPISRPNLTFSTLTVSNMSPEDSSIYLCSVEKNRIPEAFFGQGTRLTVV.

The V call is TRBV5-1, the J call TRBJ2-2; as DNA is missing, the TRBD1 call by TCRdb cannot be tested. This CDR3 has 15 residues. The V gene's germline CDR1 is SGHRS and CDR2 YFSETQ. The CDR3: CASSPQGEDTGELFF.

The gene calls are TRBV20-1 and TRBJ2-7; TCRdb lists TRBD1, though no DNA is available to test this call. Germline V gene sequence: CDR1 DFQATT, CDR2 SNEGSKA (reference sequence). The CDR3 has 14 amino acids. CDR3 residues: CSAMDRGLPYEQYF.

The chain joins TRBV12-5 to TRBJ1-5. The CDR3 is 15 residues long. The germline V gene encodes CDR1 LGHNT and CDR2 FRNRAP. Here the CDR3 reads CASGLVGRANQPQHF.

The V and J genes are TRBV6-2 or TRBV6-3 and TRBJ2-7; TCRdb's assignment of TRBD1 cannot be checked, as there is no DNA. Per germline, CDR1 MNHEY and CDR2 SVGEGT. CDR3 length: 15 amino acids. This CDR3 is CASSLVGTGGFEQYF.

The chain is built from TRBV29-1 and TRBJ1-1. Germline V CDR1 and CDR2: SQVTM, ANQGSEA. The CDR3 runs to 12 residues. The CDR3 region is CSVEHVGSEAFF.

The chain has TRBV7-9 and TRBJ2-3. The CDR3 loop spans 14 amino acids. The germline CDR1 and CDR2 sequences are SEHNR and FQNEAQ (reference sequence). The CDR3 reads CASGREGSTDTQYF.

J is TRBJ2-7 and V is TRBV5-1; TCRdb proposes TRBD2, but this gene call is untestable without DNA. In germline, CDR1 is SGHRS, CDR2 YFSETQ. CDR3 length: 16 residues. The CDR3 region is CASSYGTSGRSYEQYF. The complete variable domain, with remaining parts taken from reference TRBV5-1 and TRBJ2-7, reads KAGVTQTPRYLIKTRGQQVTLSCSPISGHRSVSWYQQTPGQGLQFLFEYFSETQRNKGNFPGRFSGRQFSNSRSEMNVSTLELGDSALYLCASSYGTSGRSYEQYFGPGTRLTVT.

The chain's CDR3 is CASSSLAGRDGELFF. This chain links TRBV5-1 with TRBJ2-2; TCRdb calls TRBD2, which cannot be checked without DNA. CDR1 and CDR2 (germline): SGHRS, YFSETQ. This CDR3 contains 15 residues.

V usage is TRBV5-1 and J usage is TRBJ2-4. Germline lookup yields CDR1 SGHRS and CDR2 YFSETQ. CDR3 length: 13 residues. CDR3 amino acids: CASSSGDPNIQYF.

The chain uses TRBV20-1 and TRBJ1-1; TCRdb lists TRBD1, though no DNA is available to test this call. CDR3 length equals 14 residues. Germline CDR1 is DFQATT and CDR2 is SNEGSKA (reference sequence). The CDR3 is CSARKGPGTAEAFF.

The chain recombines TRBV29-1 with TRBJ2-1; with no DNA, the TCRdb D assignment of TRBD2 cannot be verified. The CDR3 is made up of 14 amino acids. Germline V gene lookup returns CDR1 SQVTM and CDR2 ANQGSEA. The CDR3 loop reads CSVEVDGGRGRQFF.

V and J are TRBV5-5 and TRBJ2-5. The CDR3 has 13 residues. Per germline, CDR1 SGHKS and CDR2 YYEKEE (reference sequence). The CDR3 here is CASSGFPVETQYF.

This chain uses TRBV7-2 with TRBJ1-1; TCRdb returns TRBD1, unconfirmable since there is no DNA. Germline V gene data show CDR1 as SGHTA and CDR2 as FQGNSA. The CDR3 is 15 residues long. This chain's CDR3 is CASSLNWDPSTEAFF.

The V gene is TRBV5-1, the J gene TRBJ2-7; TCRdb's D call of TRBD1 is untestable without DNA. Germline values: CDR1 SGHRS, CDR2 YFSETQ. The CDR3 has 14 amino acids. This CDR3 is CASSLTGINYEQYF.

J is TRBJ1-6 and V is TRBV14. The CDR3 consists of 13 residues. Germline CDR1 and CDR2: SGHDN and FVKESK. CDR3 loop: CASSQGEVSPLHF. The whole variable domain, remainder taken from reference TRBV14 and TRBJ1-6, is EAGVTQFPSHSVIEKGQTVTLRCDPISGHDNLYWYRRVMGKEIKFLLHFVKESKQDESGMPNNRFLAERTGGTYSTLKVQPAELEDSGVYFCASSQGEVSPLHFGNGTRLTVT.

The chain is built from TRBV12-3 or TRBV12-4 and TRBJ2-2; TCRdb lists TRBD1, though no DNA is available to test this call. This CDR3 is built from 12 residues. The CDR3 sequence is CASNRGLGELFF.

The CDR3 region is CASSLAGPGNTIYF. The chain recombines TRBV7-8 with TRBJ1-3. Looked up from germline, CDR1 is SGHVS and CDR2 is FQNEAQ. The CDR3 loop spans 14 amino acids.

The chain carries TRBV18 and TRBJ2-7. The CDR3 length is 13 residues. Germline V gives CDR1 KGHSH, CDR2 LQKENI. Here the CDR3 reads CASSPTALDEQYF.

The rearrangement links TRBV3-1 to TRBJ1-1; TCRdb designates TRBD1, a call that cannot be tested without DNA. The CDR3 contains 17 residues. Germline-derived CDR1 and CDR2 are LGHDT and YNNKEL (reference sequence). This chain's CDR3 is CASSQYRAGRLNTEAFF. The complete variable domain, with remaining parts taken from reference TRBV3-1 and TRBJ1-1, reads DTAVSQTPKYLVTQMGNDKSIKCEQNLGHDTMYWYKQDSKKFLKIMFSYNNKELIINETVPNRFSPKSPDKAHLNLHINSLELGDSAVYFCASSQYRAGRLNTEAFFGQGTRLTVV.

The chain combines TRBV5-1 with TRBJ2-3; TCRdb proposes TRBD1, but this gene call is untestable without DNA. CDR1 SGHRS and CDR2 YFSETQ come from the germline V gene. This CDR3 comprises 15 residues. This CDR3 is CASSPPWTVTDTQYF.

V gene TRBV7-2 combines with J gene TRBJ2-1; TCRdb reports TRBD1, a call that lacks DNA to check it against. Germline V gene sequence: CDR1 SGHTA, CDR2 FQGNSA. This CDR3 contains 14 residues. The CDR3 loop reads CASSSGNRYNEQFF.

The chain carries TRBV11-2 and TRBJ1-5; TCRdb designates TRBD1, a call that cannot be tested without DNA. The germline V gene encodes CDR1 SGHAT and CDR2 FQNNGV. The CDR3 spans 18 residues. CDR3 sequence reads: CASSLVRDTSWANQPQHF.